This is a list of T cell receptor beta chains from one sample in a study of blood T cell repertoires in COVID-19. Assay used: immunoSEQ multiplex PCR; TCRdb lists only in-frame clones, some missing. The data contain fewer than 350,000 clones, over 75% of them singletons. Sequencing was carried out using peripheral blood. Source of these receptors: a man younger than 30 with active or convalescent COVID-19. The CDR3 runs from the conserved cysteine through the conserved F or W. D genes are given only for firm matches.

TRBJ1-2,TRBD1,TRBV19,TGTGCCAGTAGATACCGACAGGGAATTTACTATGGCTACACCTTC,CASRYRQGIYYGYTF
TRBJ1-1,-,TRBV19,TGTGCCAGTAGTATAGAGGGAGGTTGGAGGAACACTGAAGCTTTCTTT,CASSIEGGWRNTEAFF
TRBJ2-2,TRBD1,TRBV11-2,TGTGCCAGCAGCTATTACCGGACAGGGTGGGCCGGGGAGCTGTTTTTT,CASSYYRTGWAGELFF
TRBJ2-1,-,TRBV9,TGTGCCAGCAGCGTAGCTTCGACAGGCAGCTCCTACAATGAGCAGTTCTTC,CASSVASTGSSYNEQFF
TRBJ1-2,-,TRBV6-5,-,CASSFQMSNYGYTF
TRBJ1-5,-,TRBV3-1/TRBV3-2,TGTGCCAGCAGCAAACAGGGATATAGCAATCAGCCCCAGCATTTT,CASSKQGYSNQPQHF
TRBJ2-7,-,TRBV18,TGTGCCAGCTCACCAGGCCGCACCTACGAGCAGTACTTC,CASSPGRTYEQYF
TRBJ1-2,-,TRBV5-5,TGTGCCAGCAGCTTGGCGGTCAACTATGGCTACACCTTC,CASSLAVNYGYTF
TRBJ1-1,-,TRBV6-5,TGTGCCAGTAAGGGGGGGTCCACTGAAGCTTTCTTT,CASKGGSTEAFF
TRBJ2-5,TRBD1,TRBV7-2,TGTGCCAGCAGCTTCTGGACAGGGGAAGGCGAGACCCAGTACTTC,CASSFWTGEGETQYF